The rows below give T cell receptor beta chains drawn from one sample of a study of blood T cells in healthy people across ages. TCRdb itself ran the 5' RACE reads through MiXCR, one entry per CDR3 protein. This sample has roughly 1,800,000 distinct CDR3 sequences; approximately 50% occur once, and the top ten carry 2% to 2.5%. Material for sequencing was blood. The receptors were sampled from a middle-aged woman in good health. The CDR3 runs from the conserved cysteine through the conserved F or W. D genes are given only for firm matches. Clone size appears in some rows only: once, few, many, or a class for an expanded clone.

J: TRBJ2-3; V: TRBV24-1; size: -; D: -; DNA: TGTACCACCAGTGATTCCCACATGGATACGCAGTATTTT; CDR3: CTTSDSHMDTQYF
J: TRBJ2-3; V: TRBV27; size: -; D: TRBD1; DNA: TGTGCCAGTGGTACCCAGACAGGGACCTCTAGCACAGATACGCAGTATTTT; CDR3: CASGTQTGTSSTDTQYF
J: TRBJ2-1; V: TRBV12-3/TRBV12-4; size: few; D: TRBD2; DNA: TGTGCCAGCAGTGTACTAGCGGGGGGAGACAATGAGCAGTTCTTC; CDR3: CASSVLAGGDNEQFF
J: TRBJ2-5; V: TRBV7-2; size: -; D: -; DNA: TGTGCCAGCAGCTTAGCGGTCGAGGAAGAGACCCAGTACTTC; CDR3: CASSLAVEEETQYF
J: TRBJ2-7; V: TRBV6-2/TRBV6-3; size: -; D: -; DNA: TGTGCCAGCAGTACCGGGACCAGGAGCGAGCAGTACTTC; CDR3: CASSTGTRSEQYF
J: TRBJ2-2; V: TRBV5-1; size: -; D: -; DNA: TGCGCCAGCAGTTTGACCGGGACTGGTAGATCCTTTAACACCGGGGAGCTGTTTTTT; CDR3: CASSLTGTGRSFNTGELFF
J: TRBJ1-4; V: TRBV9; size: -; D: -; DNA: TGTGCCAGCAGCGTAGCCGTTGAGGGTTCAAAACTGTTTTTT; CDR3: CASSVAVEGSKLFF
J: TRBJ2-1; V: TRBV13; size: -; D: TRBD2; DNA: TGTGCCAGCAGCCCTATGAGCGGGGGGCCGCGGAATGAGCAGTTCTTC; CDR3: CASSPMSGGPRNEQFF
J: TRBJ2-3; V: TRBV7-2; size: few; D: TRBD2; DNA: TGTGCCAGCAGCTCAGAGCGGGGCGGGCGCACAGATACGCAGTATTTT; CDR3: CASSSERGGRTDTQYF
J: TRBJ2-5; V: TRBV5-1; size: -; D: -; DNA: TGCGCCAGCAGCTTGGTCGGGTCTCCCCGGGAGACCCAGTACTTC; CDR3: CASSLVGSPRETQYF
J: TRBJ1-4; V: TRBV14; size: -; D: -; DNA: TGTGCCAGCAGCCAAGATTGGGGGAGCATTGCAACTAATGAAAAACTGTTTTTT; CDR3: CASSQDWGSIATNEKLFF
J: TRBJ2-7; V: TRBV5-1; size: -; D: TRBD2; DNA: TGCGCCAGCAGCTTGGCGGCTAGCGGAACCTACGAGCAGTACTTC; CDR3: CASSLAASGTYEQYF
J: TRBJ2-5; V: TRBV4-3; size: -; D: TRBD2; DNA: TGCGCCAGCACCAAGACTAGCGGGATGGGAGAGACCCAGTACTTC; CDR3: CASTKTSGMGETQYF
J: TRBJ1-2; V: TRBV9; size: -; D: -; DNA: TGTGCCAGCAGCGTAGTAACGGGGACCAACTATGGCTACACCTTC; CDR3: CASSVVTGTNYGYTF
J: TRBJ2-1; V: TRBV12-3/TRBV12-4; size: -; D: -; DNA: TGTGCCAGCGCCATAGCCAGTGAGCAGTTCTTC; CDR3: CASAIASEQFF
J: TRBJ2-5; V: TRBV28; size: -; D: -; DNA: TGTGCCAGCAGTTTAGGGTCAGTGTACCAAGAGACCCAGTACTTC; CDR3: CASSLGSVYQETQYF
J: TRBJ2-3; V: TRBV3-1; size: -; D: -; DNA: TGTGCCAGCAGCCAAGTAACCGCAGGATCTTTTTCTAGCACAGATACGCAGTATTTT; CDR3: CASSQVTAGSFSSTDTQYF
J: TRBJ2-3; V: TRBV6-1; size: once; D: TRBD2; DNA: TGTGCCAGCAAGACCGGGCTCAGCGGGAGGATGGATACGCAGTATTTT; CDR3: CASKTGLSGRMDTQYF
J: TRBJ2-1; V: TRBV29-1; size: -; D: TRBD2; DNA: TGCAGCGTTGGGGTAGCGGGCAATGAGCAGTTCTTC; CDR3: CSVGVAGNEQFF
J: TRBJ2-3; V: TRBV7-8; size: -; D: -; DNA: TGTGCCAGCAGCTTCCGAGGGGGGGTCGATACGCAGTATTTT; CDR3: CASSFRGGVDTQYF
J: TRBJ1-1; V: TRBV18; size: -; D: TRBD1; DNA: TGTGCCAGCTCCCCGGGACAGGGGCACACTGAAGCTTTCTTT; CDR3: CASSPGQGHTEAFF
J: TRBJ2-2; V: TRBV9; size: -; D: -; DNA: TGTGTCAGCAGCGTAGCGTGGCAGGCCGGCGGGGAGCTGTTTTTT; CDR3: CVSSVAWQAGGELFF
J: TRBJ2-7; V: TRBV20-1; size: -; D: TRBD1; DNA: TGCAGTGCTAGATCCGGGACAGGGGGATACGAGCAGTACTTC; CDR3: CSARSGTGGYEQYF
J: TRBJ2-1; V: TRBV2; size: -; D: -; DNA: TGTGCCAGCAGTGAAGGGGCTGGGCAGTTCTTC; CDR3: CASSEGAGQFF
J: TRBJ1-2; V: TRBV5-1; size: -; D: TRBD1; DNA: TGCGCCAGCAGCTCGGGACAGGGTAATCTCTACACCTTC; CDR3: CASSSGQGNLYTF
J: TRBJ2-7; V: TRBV20-1; size: few; D: TRBD2; DNA: TGCAGTGCCGCACTAGCGGGGTACTCCTACGAGCAGTACTTC; CDR3: CSAALAGYSYEQYF
J: TRBJ2-2; V: TRBV20-1; size: -; D: -; DNA: TGCAGTGCTAGCAGGGTCAACGCGAACACCGGGGAGCTGTTTTTT; CDR3: CSASRVNANTGELFF
J: TRBJ2-5; V: TRBV7-9; size: -; D: TRBD1; DNA: TGTGCCAGCAGCATAATGACAGGGGGCCTTTCTGATGAGACCCAGTACTTC; CDR3: CASSIMTGGLSDETQYF
J: TRBJ2-7; V: TRBV5-1; size: -; D: TRBD1; DNA: TGCGCCAGCAGCATTCGACCGGGACAGGGGACGAATGAGCAGTACTTC; CDR3: CASSIRPGQGTNEQYF
J: TRBJ2-1; V: TRBV6-5; size: -; D: -; DNA: TGTGCCAGCGCAAAAAATGGAGGGGGCAAGTTCTTC; CDR3: CASAKNGGGKFF
J: TRBJ1-6; V: TRBV4-3; size: once; D: TRBD1; DNA: TGCGCCAGCAGCCATAGACAGGGGATTGGATTACCCCTCCACTTT; CDR3: CASSHRQGIGLPLHF
J: TRBJ1-6; V: TRBV25-1; size: -; D: -; DNA: TGTGCCAGCAGTGAATACGGCGGCCGGCGTAATTCACCCCTCCACTTT; CDR3: CASSEYGGRRNSPLHF